This T cell receptor (beta chain) was captured by sequencing in a study of beta chain features in type 1 diabetes. V lost 7 bases and J 5 bases, leaving 14 bases between the germline ends. Germline V gene sequence: CDR1 SNHLY, CDR2 FYNNEI. The CDR3 extends over 13 amino acids. cDNA synthesis used the whole RNA isolate, giving expressed TCRB sequences. Sequenced by immunoSEQ multiplex PCR; TCRdb stores in-frame clones only, minus some. The data show about 240,000 clones, around a quarter seen once. Specimen: central memory CD4+ T cells from blood. This chain connects TRBV2 to TRBJ2-5; TRBD1 is a possible D gene (6 bases). This clonotype originated in a man aged 25 to 45 in good health. CDR3 in amino acids: CASKGDGRETQYF. CDR3 DNA: TGTGCCAGCAAGGGGGATGGAAGGGAGACCCAGTACTTC. Variable domain in full (rest from reference TRBV2 and TRBJ2-5): EPEVTQTPSHQVTQMGQEVILRCVPISNHLYFYWYRQILGQKVEFLVSFYNNEISEKSEIFDDQFSVERPDGSNFTLKIRSTKLEDSAMYFCASKGDGRETQYFGPGTRLLVL.